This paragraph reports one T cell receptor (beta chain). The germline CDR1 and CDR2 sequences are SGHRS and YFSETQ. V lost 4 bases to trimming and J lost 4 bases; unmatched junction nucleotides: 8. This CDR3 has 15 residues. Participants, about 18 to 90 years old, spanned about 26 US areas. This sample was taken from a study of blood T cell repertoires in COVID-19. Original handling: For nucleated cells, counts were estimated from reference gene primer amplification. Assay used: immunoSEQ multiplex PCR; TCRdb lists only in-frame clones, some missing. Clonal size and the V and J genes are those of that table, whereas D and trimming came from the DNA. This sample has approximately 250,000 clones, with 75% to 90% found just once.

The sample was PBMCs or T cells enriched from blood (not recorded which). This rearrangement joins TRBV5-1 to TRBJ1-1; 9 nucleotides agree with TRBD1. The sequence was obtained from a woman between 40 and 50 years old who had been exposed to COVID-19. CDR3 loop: CASSAGTGSGTEAFF. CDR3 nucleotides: TGCGCCAGCAGCGCGGGGACAGGGTCGGGCACTGAAGCTTTCTTT. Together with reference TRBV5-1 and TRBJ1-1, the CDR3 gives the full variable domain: KAGVTQTPRYLIKTRGQQVTLSCSPISGHRSVSWYQQTPGQGLQFLFEYFSETQRNKGNFPGRFSGRQFSNSRSEMNVSTLELGDSALYLCASSAGTGSGTEAFFGQGTRLTVV.